The 26 T cell receptor beta chains below come from one sample, sequenced in a study of technical replicates of blood from a few donors. Sequencing was performed with immunoSEQ multiplex PCR; in TCRdb, only in-frame clones are kept and a portion is missing. Among roughly 60,000 clones, just under 95% were seen once, and the ten largest hold approximately 2.9%. The sample comprised PBMCs. The receptor source for this set is a human donor in good health. Some clones in this sample may be carry-over from other donors' samples.

V gene TRBV9 combines with J gene TRBJ1-5, with 10 nucleotides matching TRBD1. Trimming cost V 7 bases and J 5 bases; bases outside gene matches: 3. CDR1 is SGDLS and CDR2 is YYNGEE in the germline V gene. This CDR3 spans 13 amino acids. The CDR3 is CASGTGVDQPQHF. The CDR3 DNA is TGTGCCAGCGGGACAGGGGTGGATCAGCCCCAGCATTTT. Drawing the rest from reference TRBV9 and TRBJ1-5, the complete variable domain is DSGVTQTPKHLITATGQRVTLRCSPRSGDLSVYWYQQSLDQGLQFLIQYYNGEERAKGNILERFSAQQFPDLHSELNLSSLELGDSALYFCASGTGVDQPQHFGDGTRLSIL.

This clone was recorded only once. V is TRBV27 and J is TRBJ2-6, with 7 bases fitting TRBD2. After removal of 2 bases from V and 2 bases from J, the junction contained 9 bases not matched to a gene. Germline CDR1 MNHEY, CDR2 SMNVEV (reference sequence). There are 18 residues in the CDR3. The CDR3 loop reads CASSLGPGRATGANVLTF. CDR3 sequence (DNA): TGTGCCAGCAGTTTAGGTCCAGGGAGGGCCACTGGGGCCAACGTCCTGACTTTC.

V and J are TRBV5-8 and TRBJ1-2; D gene uncertain. V was shortened by 0 bases and J by 3 bases, with 15 bases between the two germline ends. This CDR3 has 16 amino acids. The germline gives CDR1 SGHTS, CDR2 YDEGEE. CDR3 amino acids: CASSLEIGLGDYGYTF. CDR3 nucleotide sequence: TGTGCCAGCAGCTTGGAAATTGGCCTCGGGGACTATGGCTACACCTTC.

The chain carries TRBV6-6 and TRBJ2-1; perhaps TRBD2 as D (5 bases). The V gene's germline CDR1 is MNHNY and CDR2 SVGAGI (reference sequence). V lost 4 bases, J lost 7 bases, and 14 bases lay in between. This CDR3 is built from 14 residues. CDR3 DNA: TGTGCCAGCAGTTGGACCGGACCGGGGAATGAGCAGTTCTTC. This gives the protein CASSWTGPGNEQFF.

The genes are TRBV9 and TRBJ2-7, with TRBD2 as a possible D gene (5 bases). CDR1 is SGDLS, CDR2 YYNGEE, per germline. Trimming removed 0 bases at V and 3 bases at J, with 10 bases between. The CDR3 consists of 14 residues. The CDR3 coding sequence is TGTGCCAGCAGCGTAGATGAGGGCAGCTACGAGCAGTACTTC. It yields the protein CASSVDEGSYEQYF.

This chain uses TRBV6-5 with TRBJ1-6; 8 bases match TRBD1. Looked up from germline, CDR1 is MNHEY and CDR2 is SVGAGI. V shed 6 bases and J 10 bases; nucleotides not matched to a gene: 11. The CDR3 runs to 15 residues. The CDR3 protein is CASRNGQGMGSPLHF. The CDR3 region has the DNA TGTGCCAGCAGAAACGGACAGGGAATGGGCTCACCCCTCCACTTT.

V is TRBV6-5 and J is TRBJ1-2, with TRBD1 matching 11 bases. The CDR3 length is 14 residues. V was clipped by 6 bases and J by 7 bases; unmatched bases: 7. The germline V gene encodes CDR1 MNHEY and CDR2 SVGAGI. CDR3 sequence reads: CASRKGQGEVGYTF. The CDR3, as DNA: TGTGCCAGCAGAAAGGGACAGGGGGAGGTTGGCTACACCTTC.

The gene calls are TRBV7-6 and TRBJ2-7, with no clear D. V dropped 5 bases and J dropped 4 bases, with 12 bases sitting between them. The CDR3 has 13 residues. Germline V gives CDR1 SGHVS, CDR2 FNYEAQ. CDR3 sequence reads: CASSHTGGYEQYF. The CDR3 DNA is TGTGCCAGCAGCCACACGGGTGGTTACGAGCAGTACTTC.

The chain carries TRBV5-6 and TRBJ1-3; TRBD1 aligns across 8 bases. Trimming cost V 4 bases and J 0 bases; bases outside gene matches: 9. The CDR3 spans 17 residues. The V gene's germline CDR1 is SGHDT and CDR2 YYEEEE. CDR3 residues: CASSGPGGPFSGNTIYF. CDR3 nucleotides: TGTGCCAGCAGCGGGCCAGGGGGCCCTTTCTCTGGAAACACCATATATTTT.

This clone was counted a single time. V usage is TRBV23-1 and J usage is TRBJ2-5; D not certain. TRBV23-1 is marked as an open reading frame, function uncertain. The CDR3 runs to 16 residues. Trimming took 3 bases from V and 5 from J, leaving 19 bases between them. The CDR3 is CASSHCMGRPRETQYF. The CDR3 DNA sequence: TGCGCCAGCAGTCACTGTATGGGCCGACCCCGGGAGACCCAGTACTTC.

V is TRBV4-3 and J is TRBJ2-3, with a tentative D call TRBD1 (6 bases). The CDR3 contains 16 residues. Germline V gene data show CDR1 as LGHNA and CDR2 as YSLEER. V was cut by 1 base and J by 2 bases, with 13 bases left in between. The CDR3 nucleotides are TGCGCCAGCAGCCAAGTGTCTACAGGGTCCACAGATACGCAGTATTTT. Amino acid sequence: CASSQVSTGSTDTQYF.

The chain has TRBV27 and TRBJ2-7, with 9 bases that match TRBD1. This CDR3 has 13 amino acids. Germline V CDR1 and CDR2: MNHEY, SMNVEV (reference sequence). With V trimmed by 5 bases and J by 3 bases, 2 bases remained unmatched. The CDR3 spells CASSLDRGYEQYF. For the CDR3, the DNA is TGTGCCAGCAGTCTGGACAGGGGCTACGAGCAGTACTTC.

The J gene is TRBJ1-3, the V gene TRBV5-1; 11 bases match TRBD1. Per the germline V gene, CDR1 is SGHRS and CDR2 is YFSETQ. The CDR3 runs to 16 residues. The V segment lost 3 bases and the J segment 3 bases; nucleotides outside the gene matches: 5. CDR3 bases: TGCGCCAGCAGCTCGGGGACAGGGGGAAGTGGAAACACCATATATTTT. Translation: CASSSGTGGSGNTIYF.

The chain is built from TRBV15 and TRBJ2-3; 10 nucleotides match TRBD2. The CDR3 is 15 amino acids. J lost 5 bases, V lost 1 base, and 3 bases had no gene match. CDR1 is LNHNV and CDR2 is YYDKDF in the germline V gene (reference sequence). The CDR3 DNA follows: TGTGCCACCAGCAGAGTTAGCGGGGGGAAAGATACGCAGTATTTT. It translates to CATSRVSGGKDTQYF. The full variable domain, completed using reference TRBV15 and TRBJ2-3, is DAMVIQNPRYQVTQFGKPVTLSCSQTLNHNVMYWYQQKSSQAPKLLFHYYDKDFNNEADTPDNFQSRRPNTSFCFLDIRSPGLGDTAMYLCATSRVSGGKDTQYFGPGTRLTVL.

The chain combines TRBV7-2 with TRBJ2-7; D might be TRBD1 (7 bases). Trimming stripped 5 bases from V and 6 bases from J, with 17 bases between. The CDR3 extends over 14 amino acids. Per germline, CDR1 SGHTA and CDR2 FQGNSA. In nucleotides, the CDR3 is TGTGCCAGCAGCCACAGACAGGGAGGCGGCGAGCAGTACTTC. Translated: CASSHRQGGGEQYF.

J is TRBJ2-2 and V is TRBV6-6; 7 bases are shared with TRBD1. Trimming cost V 4 bases and J 1 base; bases outside gene matches: 3. The CDR3 spans 15 residues. The germline V gene encodes CDR1 MNHNY and CDR2 SVGAGI (reference sequence). The CDR3 bases are TGTGCCAGCAGTTGGGGACAGATGAACACCGGGGAGCTGTTTTTT. It encodes CASSWGQMNTGELFF.

This clone has only one observation. The same CDR3 is also encoded by other DNA sequences in this sample. The CDR3 loop is CATSRDQGNNQPQHF. CDR3 nucleotide sequence: TGTGCCACCAGCAGAGATCAGGGCAACAATCAGCCCCAGCATTTT. The rearrangement joins TRBV15 to TRBJ1-5, with D maybe TRBD1 (5 bases). Deletions cut 0 bases from V and 3 bases from J, with 9 bases between. The CDR3 loop spans 15 amino acids. Germline V gene lookup returns CDR1 LNHNV and CDR2 YYDKDF (reference sequence).

The chain is built from TRBV4-2 and TRBJ2-1, with a tentative D call TRBD1 (5 bases). V lost 4 bases and J 6 bases, leaving 22 bases between the germline ends. Germline CDR1 and CDR2: LGHNA and YNFKEQ. The CDR3 is 17 residues long. CDR3: CASSPIARTLISNEQFF. CDR3 nucleotides: TGTGCCAGCAGCCCCATCGCGCGGACACTTATTTCCAATGAGCAGTTCTTC.

J is TRBJ2-7 and V is TRBV6-5; TRBD1 matches at 10 bases. The CDR3 is 13 residues long. CDR1 and CDR2 from the germline V gene are MNHEY and SVGAGI. The V and J ends lost 6 bases and 5 bases, in that order; junction bases with no gene match: 4. This chain's CDR3 is CASRGQGGNEQYF. Written as DNA, the CDR3 is TGTGCCAGCAGAGGACAGGGGGGCAACGAGCAGTACTTC.

The chain joins TRBV2 to TRBJ2-2, with TRBD2 matching 7 bases. The CDR3 runs to 15 residues. V was pared by 5 bases and J by 4 bases, with 7 bases of the junction left unmatched. Per germline, CDR1 SNHLY and CDR2 FYNNEI. The CDR3 DNA reads TGTGCCAGCAGTCCCAGGACGGGGGGCACCGGGGAGCTGTTTTTT. As protein: CASSPRTGGTGELFF.

This clone was observed once. V gene TRBV2 combines with J gene TRBJ2-7; the D is unclear. The CDR3 is 13 amino acids. CDR1 SNHLY and CDR2 FYNNEI come from the germline V gene. The V end lost 7 bases, the J end lost 0 bases, and 10 bases lay between the germline ends. In DNA, the CDR3 is TGTGCCAGCACCTCTGGGCTCTCCTACGAGCAGTACTTC. Its protein is CASTSGLSYEQYF.

This clone came up a few times. Other nucleotide sequences from this sample produce the same CDR3. The chain uses TRBV18 and TRBJ2-5; 8 positions agree with TRBD1. CDR3 length: 15 amino acids. Germline CDR1 is KGHSH and CDR2 is LQKENI. Trimming at V came to 1 base and at J to 2 bases, leaving 3 bases not matched to a gene. The CDR3 is CASSPRQGNQETQYF. CDR3 nucleotides: TGTGCCAGCTCACCACGACAGGGGAATCAAGAGACCCAGTACTTC.

V usage is TRBV4-3 and J usage is TRBJ2-7; 9 bases agree with TRBD1. Trimming at V came to 1 base and at J to 2 bases, leaving 3 bases not matched to a gene. The CDR3 loop spans 15 amino acids. Germline V CDR1 and CDR2: LGHNA, YSLEER. In DNA form, the CDR3 reads TGCGCCAGCAGCCAAGCGGACAGGGGCGCCTACGAGCAGTACTTC. It specifies CASSQADRGAYEQYF.

The chain employs TRBV7-2 and TRBJ2-5; TRBD2 matches at 10 bases. CDR3 length: 16 residues. Germline loops: CDR1 SGHTA, CDR2 FQGNSA. The trim removed 6 bases at V and 5 bases at J, leaving 12 bases unmatched. CDR3 region: CASSSHSGGAFETQYF. CDR3 DNA sequence: TGTGCCAGCAGTTCACACAGCGGGGGGGCCTTTGAGACCCAGTACTTC.

The J gene is TRBJ2-7, the V gene TRBV7-2; 8 bases map to TRBD1. Losses at the gene ends were 2 bases for V and 0 bases for J; bases not matched to a gene: 12. The germline V gene encodes CDR1 SGHTA and CDR2 FQGNSA. This CDR3 region has 18 residues. CDR3 region: CASSLSGRGPRSSYEQYF. The CDR3 DNA is TGTGCCAGCAGCTTATCAGGCAGGGGGCCTAGGAGCTCCTACGAGCAGTACTTC.

V and J are TRBV2 and TRBJ2-5; D ambiguous. CDR3 length equals 13 residues. CDR1 is SNHLY and CDR2 is FYNNEI in the germline V gene. The germline V and J ends were trimmed by 2 bases and 10 bases, with 14 bases remaining between them. CDR3 in amino acids: CASSEMGLSGQYF. The CDR3 region has the DNA TGTGCCAGCAGTGAAATGGGTTTGTCAGGCCAGTACTTC.